The 17 T cell receptor beta chains listed next were all sequenced from one sample in a study of shared clonotypes between healthy human individuals. Terminally differentiated effector memory CD45RA+ cells were excluded from the naive CD8 cells, which were CD45RO-negative and positively selected for CCR7. Sequencing was performed with immunoSEQ multiplex PCR; in TCRdb, only in-frame clones are kept and a portion is missing. The sample has about 2 million clones, about 94% seen once. Sequenced material: naive CD8+ T cells sorted from blood. All receptors come from a man aged 18 to 29 in good health.

This clone was observed once. The chain combines TRBV29-1 with TRBJ2-1, with D tentatively TRBD2 (5 bases). Trimming cost V 5 bases and J 12 bases, with 14 bases left between them. Germline V gene data show CDR1 as SQVTM and CDR2 as ANQGSEA. This CDR3 is 11 amino acids long. CDR3 sequence: CSVRGLLGQFF. CDR3 coding DNA: TGCAGCGTTCGAGGGCTCTTGGGGCAGTTCTTC.

The rearrangement joins TRBV7-8 to TRBJ1-5; 7 bases line up with TRBD1. The CDR3 sequence is 14 residues long. The V and J ends lost 5 bases and 7 bases, in that order; junction bases with no gene match: 8. Germline V gene data show CDR1 as SGHVS and CDR2 as FQNEAQ. CDR3 nucleotides: TGTGCCAGCAGCCAAGGGGGCTTGGGCCAGCCCCAGCATTTT. Its translation: CASSQGGLGQPQHF.

This clone was counted once. The chain links TRBV4-3 to TRBJ2-7, with 7 nucleotides matching TRBD1. The germline V gene encodes CDR1 LGHNA and CDR2 YSLEER. Losses at the gene ends were 3 bases for V and 5 bases for J; bases not matched to a gene: 7. The CDR3 sequence is 14 residues long. The CDR3 DNA sequence: TGCGCCAGCAGCCACCAGACAGGGTACCACGAGCAGTACTTC. Amino acids: CASSHQTGYHEQYF.

The chain links TRBV11-2 to TRBJ2-2; 8 positions agree with TRBD2. The CDR3 consists of 15 residues. Germline CDR1 reads SGHAT; CDR2 reads FQNNGV. The junction had 7 bases not matched to a gene; V was cut back by 5 bases and J by 5 bases. The CDR3 sequence is CASSLQAGGTGELFF. CDR3 bases: TGTGCCAGCAGCCTCCAGGCGGGAGGAACCGGGGAGCTGTTTTTT.

V is TRBV27 and J is TRBJ2-2; 11 bases are a match to TRBD2. Germline V CDR1 and CDR2: MNHEY, SMNVEV (reference sequence). V lost 5 bases and J lost 4; bases outside the gene matches: 6. The length of the CDR3 is 16 residues. The CDR3 protein is CASSPLAGVTTGELFF. DNA for the CDR3: TGTGCCAGCAGTCCACTAGCGGGAGTTACCACCGGGGAGCTGTTTTTT.

J is TRBJ2-7 and V is TRBV10-2; D may correspond to TRBD1 or TRBD2 (5 bases each). The CDR3 totals 14 residues. V was pared by 3 bases and J by 1 base, with 10 bases between. CDR1 and CDR2 (germline): WSHSY, SAAADI. The CDR3 loop reads CASSDLAGSYEQYF. The DNA for the CDR3 is TGCGCCAGCAGTGACCTAGCAGGGTCCTACGAGCAGTACTTC.

This rearrangement joins TRBV5-4 to TRBJ1-1; D is undetermined. The CDR3 contains 12 residues. Germline V gene sequence: CDR1 SGHNT, CDR2 YYREEE (reference sequence). V lost 2 bases, J lost 4 bases, and 6 bases lay in between. CDR3 bases: TGTGCCAGCAGCTTAGATGCCACTGAAGCTTTCTTT. Translating it yields CASSLDATEAFF. Variable domain in full (rest from reference TRBV5-4 and TRBJ1-1): ETGVTQSPTHLIKTRGQQVTLRCSSQSGHNTVSWYQQALGQGPQFIFQYYREEENGRGNFPPRFSGLQFPNYSSELNVNALELDDSALYLCASSLDATEAFFGQGTRLTVV.

The V gene is TRBV30, the J gene TRBJ2-2; 12 nucleotides match TRBD1. CDR3 length equals 15 residues. With V trimmed by 8 bases and J by 4 bases, 8 bases remained unmatched. In germline, CDR1 is GTSNPN, CDR2 SVGIG (reference sequence). CDR3 amino acids: CALGQGAVVTGELFF. CDR3 nucleotides: TGTGCCCTGGGACAGGGGGCGGTTGTCACCGGGGAGCTGTTTTTT. The complete variable domain, with remaining parts taken from reference TRBV30 and TRBJ2-2, reads SQTIHQWPATLVQPVGSPLSLECTVEGTSNPNLYWYRQAAGRGLQLLFYSVGIGQISSEVPQNLSASRPQDRQFILSSKKLLLSDSGFYLCALGQGAVVTGELFFGEGSRLTVL.

The chain uses TRBV6-5 and TRBJ2-6; a weak D match, TRBD1 (5 bases). The CDR3 is made up of 16 amino acids. Germline values: CDR1 MNHEY, CDR2 SVGAGI. V shed 1 base and J shed 0 bases, with 7 bases lying between them. CDR3 coding DNA: TGTGCCAGCAGTTACTTGGACAACTCTGGGGCCAACGTCCTGACTTTC. This encodes CASSYLDNSGANVLTF.

The chain employs TRBV19 and TRBJ2-1, with D hard to call. The CDR3 spans 11 residues. Germline values: CDR1 LNHDA, CDR2 SQIVND (reference sequence). V shed 1 base and J shed 9 bases, with 4 bases lying between them. The CDR3 loop is CASSIVGEQFF. In DNA form, the CDR3 reads TGTGCCAGTAGTATAGTGGGTGAGCAGTTCTTC.

The chain employs TRBV28 and TRBJ2-5; 8 nucleotides match TRBD1. The V segment lost 6 bases and the J segment 5 bases; nucleotides outside the gene matches: 11. The CDR3 loop spans 15 amino acids. Germline assignment: CDR1 MDHEN and CDR2 SYDVKM. The chain's CDR3 is CASRFDRGGVETQYF. The CDR3 DNA reads as TGTGCCAGCAGGTTCGACAGGGGAGGTGTCGAGACCCAGTACTTC.

A note on this clone: Additional DNA sequences in this sample encode the identical CDR3. The rearrangement uses TRBV11-2 and TRBJ1-1, with 9 bases aligning to TRBD1. The CDR3 covers 14 residues. Germline CDR1 reads SGHAT; CDR2 reads FQNNGV. V trimming: 4 bases; J trimming: 5 bases; junction bases outside the gene matches: 5. The CDR3 here is CASSSQGAGTEAFF. The DNA of the CDR3 is TGTGCCAGCAGCTCACAGGGGGCGGGGACTGAAGCTTTCTTT.

Details on this clone: The same CDR3 arises from other DNA sequences in this sample as well. The CDR3 here is CASSLGLMNTEAFF. CDR3 DNA sequence: TGTGCCAGCAGTTTAGGTCTTATGAACACTGAAGCTTTCTTT. V gene TRBV27 combines with J gene TRBJ1-1; D uncertain. The CDR3 loop spans 14 amino acids. Per the germline V gene, CDR1 is MNHEY and CDR2 is SMNVEV (reference sequence). Trimming removed 2 bases from V and 0 bases from J, with 7 bases in between.

The V call is TRBV28, the J call TRBJ1-6; TRBD1 is a possible D gene (6 bases). V was shortened by 8 bases and J by 7 bases, with 15 bases between the two germline ends. Germline values: CDR1 MDHEN, CDR2 SYDVKM. The CDR3 is made up of 14 amino acids. The CDR3 loop is CASARGGFNSPLHF. In nucleotides, the CDR3 is TGTGCCAGCGCGAGGGGGGGATTCAATTCACCCCTCCACTTT. The full variable domain, in which reference TRBV28 and TRBJ1-6 provide the parts outside the CDR3, is DVKVTQSSRYLVKRTGEKVFLECVQDMDHENMFWYRQDPGLGLRLIYFSYDVKMKEKGDIPEGYSVSREKKERFSLILESASTNQTSMYLCASARGGFNSPLHFGNGTRLTVT.

This chain links TRBV5-4 with TRBJ2-1, with D perhaps matching TRBD1 (5 bases). From germline, CDR1 is SGHNT and CDR2 YYREEE (reference sequence). The V end lost 2 bases, the J end lost 4 bases, and 7 bases lay between the germline ends. The CDR3 is made up of 13 amino acids. The CDR3 sequence is CASSFGAYNEQFF. The CDR3 DNA reads as TGTGCCAGCAGCTTTGGGGCTTACAATGAGCAGTTCTTC.

The gene calls are TRBV7-8 and TRBJ1-6; weak D call: TRBD1 (6 bases). Trimming pared 2 bases from V and 8 bases from J, leaving 10 bases between. Per germline, CDR1 SGHVS and CDR2 FQNEAQ. The CDR3 is 14 amino acids. The CDR3, as DNA: TGTGCCAGCAGCTTACCAGGGGTAGATTCACCCCTCCACTTT. Translated: CASSLPGVDSPLHF.

Concerning this clone itself: The same CDR3 arises from other DNA sequences in this sample as well. The chain employs TRBV11-2 and TRBJ1-1; D may be TRBD1 (5 bases). The V and J ends lost 1 base and 0 bases respectively, with 6 bases between them. The CDR3 loop spans 14 amino acids. The V gene's germline CDR1 is SGHAT and CDR2 FQNNGV. As DNA, the CDR3 is TGTGCCAGCAGCTTAGGGGGCGTGAACACTGAAGCTTTCTTT. This gives the protein CASSLGGVNTEAFF.